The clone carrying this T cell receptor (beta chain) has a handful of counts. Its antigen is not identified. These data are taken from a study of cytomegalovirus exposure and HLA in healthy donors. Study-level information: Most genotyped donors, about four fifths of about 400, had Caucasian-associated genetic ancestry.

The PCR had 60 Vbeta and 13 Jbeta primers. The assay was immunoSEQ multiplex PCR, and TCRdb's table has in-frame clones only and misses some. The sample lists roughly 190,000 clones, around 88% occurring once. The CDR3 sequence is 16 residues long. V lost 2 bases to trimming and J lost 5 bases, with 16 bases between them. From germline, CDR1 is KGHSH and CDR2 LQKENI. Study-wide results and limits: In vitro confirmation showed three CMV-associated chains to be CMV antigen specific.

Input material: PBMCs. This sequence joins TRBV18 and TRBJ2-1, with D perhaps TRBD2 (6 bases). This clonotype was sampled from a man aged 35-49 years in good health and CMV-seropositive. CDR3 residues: CASSPGGGPANNEQFF. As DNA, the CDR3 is TGTGCCAGCTCACCAGGTGGAGGGCCGGCGAACAATGAGCAGTTCTTC.